These T cell receptor beta chains were read from a single sample in a study of immune cell composition in non-small cell lung cancer. The table came from immunoSEQ multiplex PCR; TCRdb's copy has only in-frame clones and leaves some out. The sample yields roughly 3,000 clones, 73% seen once. The same data also contributed to another study, on CD4 T cells in lung cancer.

The specimen sequenced was non-adjacent lung tissue. Every receptor here comes from a human donor with non-small cell lung cancer. Both conserved end residues are part of each CDR3. D genes are given only for firm matches. Not all rows give a size; the values are once, few, many and, for expanded clones, a class.

J gene	clone size	D gene	V gene	CDR3 DNA	CDR3 protein
TRBJ2-7	.	.	TRBV9	TGTGCCAGCAGCTTACAAGCGGGCCCATCCTACGAGCAGTACTTC	CASSLQAGPSYEQYF
TRBJ1-1	.	TRBD1	TRBV10-3	TGTGCCAGCCACGGACAGGTTGCCACTGAAGCTTTCTTT	CASHGQVATEAFF
TRBJ2-5	.	.	TRBV7-9	TGTGCCAGCAGCTTAACAGCACAAGAGACCCAGTACTTC	CASSLTAQETQYF
TRBJ2-7	.	.	TRBV29-1	TGCAGCGTTCTCACAGGGTGGGAGCAGTACTTC	CSVLTGWEQYF
TRBJ2-2	.	TRBD1	TRBV30	TGTGCCTGGAGAGGACAGGGGACGAACACCGGGGAGCTGTTTTTT	CAWRGQGTNTGELFF
TRBJ2-4	few	.	TRBV6-5	TGTGCCAGCAGTTACGGGCCTGATGTGAAAAACATTCAGTACTTC	CASSYGPDVKNIQYF
TRBJ2-7	.	TRBD2	TRBV5-4	TGTGCCAGCAGCCCGGGGACTAGCAGGGTCTACGAGCAGTACTTC	CASSPGTSRVYEQYF
TRBJ1-2	.	TRBD1	TRBV29-1	TGCAGCGTCGCAGGGGGACGTGGAGATGGCTACACCTTC	CSVAGGRGDGYTF
TRBJ1-1	.	.	TRBV27	TGTGCCAGCAAGTCGGGGGGACGCGACACTGAAGCTTTCTTT	CASKSGGRDTEAFF
TRBJ1-5	.	TRBD1	TRBV6-5	TGTGCCAGCGTCCGGGACAGACTCAATCAGCCCCAGCATTTT	CASVRDRLNQPQHF
TRBJ2-1	.	.	TRBV5-8	TGTGCCAGCAGCTTTCAGGGCCACTCCTACAATGAGCAGTTCTTC	CASSFQGHSYNEQFF
TRBJ1-2	.	.	TRBV6-5	TGTGCCAGCAGTGACCGGGGGGCGAACTATGGCTACACCTTC	CASSDRGANYGYTF
TRBJ1-2	few	TRBD1	TRBV18	TGTGCCAGCTCACCAGGGGACAGGGGCTCCTATGGCTACACCTTC	CASSPGDRGSYGYTF
TRBJ1-1	large	.	TRBV6-5	TGTGCCAGCAGGGATCCGGGGATCCGCACTGAAGCTTTCTTT	CASRDPGIRTEAFF
TRBJ1-2	.	TRBD1	TRBV5-1	TGCGCCAGCAGCTCAACAGGGGCTGGCTATGGCTACACCTTC	CASSSTGAGYGYTF
TRBJ1-4	few	TRBD1	TRBV30	TGTGCCCGCTCAGGGGGCTCTGCAACTAATGAAAAACTGTTTTTT	CARSGGSATNEKLFF
TRBJ1-1	.	.	TRBV5-5	TGTGCCAGCAGCTTGGCCGCGGTGGGGAACACTGAAGCTTTCTTT	CASSLAAVGNTEAFF
TRBJ2-2	few	TRBD2	TRBV7-2	TGTGCCAGCAGCACCCCGGGACTAGCGGTTACCGGGGAGCTGTTTTTT	CASSTPGLAVTGELFF
TRBJ2-3	.	.	TRBV7-2	TGTGCCAGCAGCCCTAGCACAGATACGCAGTATTTT	CASSPSTDTQYF
TRBJ1-1	once	.	TRBV10-3	TGTGCCAGCAGGGATCCGGGGATCCGCACTGAAGCTTTCTTT	CASRDPGIRTEAFF